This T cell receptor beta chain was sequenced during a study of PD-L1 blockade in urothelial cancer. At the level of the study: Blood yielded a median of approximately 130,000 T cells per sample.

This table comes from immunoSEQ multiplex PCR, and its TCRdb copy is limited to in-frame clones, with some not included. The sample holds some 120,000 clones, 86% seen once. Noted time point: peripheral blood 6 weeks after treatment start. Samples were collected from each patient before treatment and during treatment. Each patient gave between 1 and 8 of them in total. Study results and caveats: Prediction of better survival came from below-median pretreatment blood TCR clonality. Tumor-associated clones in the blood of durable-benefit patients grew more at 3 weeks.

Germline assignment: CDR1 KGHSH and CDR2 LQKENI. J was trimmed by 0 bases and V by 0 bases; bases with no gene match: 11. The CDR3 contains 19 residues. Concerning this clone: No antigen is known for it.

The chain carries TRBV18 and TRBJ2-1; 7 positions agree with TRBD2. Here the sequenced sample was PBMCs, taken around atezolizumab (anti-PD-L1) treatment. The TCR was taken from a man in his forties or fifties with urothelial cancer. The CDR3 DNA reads TGTGCCAGCTCACCACCGGGCGGGAGTACCCCGAGCTCCTACAATGAGCAGTTCTTC. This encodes CASSPPGGSTPSSYNEQFF.